This passage covers 22 T cell receptor beta chains from one sample sequenced in a study of vaccination effects on CD4 cells after COVID-19. Prior to sequencing, the ViraFEST assay stimulated PBMC with viral peptide pools, which expanded the antigen-specific CD4+ T cells. A 10-day culture period preceded the isolation of CD4+ T cells. Previously uninfected by SARS-CoV-2, the vaccine recipients also showed negative nucleocapsid antibodies. Their antigens remain unidentified. Profiled with immunoSEQ multiplex PCR; TCRdb holds only in-frame clones, not every one. This table holds 30,000 to 35,000 clones, roughly 72% found once. This material consisted of CD4+ T cells from PBMCs cultured with HCoV-OC43 spike peptides, taken before COVID-19 vaccination. The subset here: HCoV-OC43 spike overlapping peptide pool stimulation. Receptor source: a human donor who received a COVID-19 vaccine.

V usage is TRBV28 and J usage is TRBJ1-5; D not certain. Germline CDR1 reads MDHEN; CDR2 reads SYDVKM. Trimming cost V 5 bases and J 0 bases, with 17 bases left between them. The CDR3 totals 17 residues. The CDR3 DNA sequence: TGTGCCAGCAGTCCTGGCGGACGTCTTTATAGCAATCAGCCCCAGCATTTT. Amino acids: CASSPGGRLYSNQPQHF.

The chain is built from TRBV5-1 and TRBJ2-5, with D possibly being TRBD1 or TRBD2 (7 bases each). Trimming pared 4 bases from V and 4 bases from J, leaving 17 bases between. The CDR3 covers 15 residues. The germline gives CDR1 SGHRS, CDR2 YFSETQ. CDR3 in amino acids: CASSPLTGRGETQYF. The DNA for the CDR3 is TGCGCCAGCAGCCCCCTGACAGGGAGGGGAGAGACCCAGTACTTC.

This clone was detected only a few times. The chain has TRBV20-1 and TRBJ2-7, with 7 bases that match TRBD2. The CDR3 runs 15 residues. V lost 3 bases to trimming and J lost 4 bases; unmatched junction nucleotides: 12. CDR1 and CDR2 from the germline V gene are DFQATT and SNEGSKA (reference sequence). In DNA form, the CDR3 reads TGCAGTGCTAGTGGTCTCGGCGGGAGCGGGTACGAGCAGTACTTC. Translating gives CSASGLGGSGYEQYF.

The chain has TRBV5-4 and TRBJ2-1, with 7 bases identical to TRBD2. CDR1 is SGHNT, CDR2 YYREEE, per germline (reference sequence). CDR3 size: 12 residues. The V gene end was trimmed by 4 bases and the J gene end by 7 bases; junction bases not matched to a gene: 2. Written as DNA, the CDR3 is TGTGCCAGCAGCCCGGGGGGTAATGAGCAGTTCTTC. Translated, it gives CASSPGGNEQFF. Full variable domain (outside the CDR3, taken from reference TRBV5-4 and TRBJ2-1): ETGVTQSPTHLIKTRGQQVTLRCSSQSGHNTVSWYQQALGQGPQFIFQYYREEENGRGNFPPRFSGLQFPNYSSELNVNALELDDSALYLCASSPGGNEQFFGPGTRLTVL.

The gene calls are TRBV7-8 and TRBJ1-3, with TRBD1 identical over 7 bases. CDR1 SGHVS and CDR2 FQNEAQ come from the germline V gene. Trimming removed 5 bases from V and 4 bases from J; junction bases left unmatched: 8. This CDR3 spans 15 amino acids. The chain's CDR3 is CASSPGTAMGNTIYF. The CDR3 DNA follows: TGTGCCAGCAGCCCCGGGACAGCTATGGGAAACACCATATATTTT.

This clone showed up just once. The J gene is TRBJ1-4, the V gene TRBV5-1, with TRBD1 matching over 7 bases. V lost 5 bases, J lost 5 bases, and 9 bases stayed unmatched. The CDR3 totals 15 residues. Germline V gene lookup returns CDR1 SGHRS and CDR2 YFSETQ. For the CDR3, the DNA is TGCGCCAGCAGGCATACCGGGACAGAGAATGAAAAACTGTTTTTT. It is translated as CASRHTGTENEKLFF.

This rearrangement joins TRBV5-5 to TRBJ1-6, with a weak D call TRBD1 (6 bases). The V and J ends lost 0 bases and 10 bases respectively, with 14 bases between them. Germline V gene sequence: CDR1 SGHKS, CDR2 YYEKEE (reference sequence). This CDR3 is 15 amino acids long. The CDR3 DNA sequence: TGTGCCAGCAGCTTGGGGGGGGGCGCTGGATCACCCCTCCACTTT. Translated: CASSLGGGAGSPLHF.

The rearrangement links TRBV4-1 to TRBJ1-1; 9 nucleotides agree with TRBD1. CDR3 size: 19 residues. The V gene end was trimmed by 4 bases and the J gene end by 0 bases; junction bases not matched to a gene: 15. The V gene's germline CDR1 is MGHRA and CDR2 YSYEKL. Written as DNA, the CDR3 is TGCGCCAGCAGCCGAAACACAGGGGGCTCGGCCTTTATGAACACTGAAGCTTTCTTT. Translation gives CASSRNTGGSAFMNTEAFF.

In this sample, this clone turned up once. This sequence joins TRBV25-1 and TRBJ1-2, with a weak D call TRBD1 (5 bases). The CDR3 covers 12 residues. V was shortened by 6 bases and J by 8 bases, with 13 bases between the two germline ends. Germline lookup yields CDR1 MGHDK and CDR2 SYGVNS. The CDR3 region has the DNA TGTGCCAGCAGGACCGGAGCAGGGGGCTACACCTTC. It encodes CASRTGAGGYTF.

V gene TRBV10-2 combines with J gene TRBJ1-6, with D unresolved. CDR1 and CDR2 (germline): WSHSY, SAAADI. The CDR3 extends over 13 amino acids. Between the trimmed V and J ends, which lost 6 bases and 7 bases, there was a span of 10 bases. The DNA of the CDR3 is TGCGCCAGCAGGCAGGAATGGAATTCACCCCTCCACTTT. Encoded protein: CASRQEWNSPLHF.

This rearrangement joins TRBV11-2 to TRBJ2-1, with 10 nucleotides matching TRBD2. The CDR3 consists of 14 residues. The trim removed 5 bases at V and 8 bases at J, leaving 6 bases unmatched. Looked up from germline, CDR1 is SGHAT and CDR2 is FQNNGV. DNA of the CDR3: TGTGCCAGCAGCCTTAGCGGGGGGCGGCATGAGCAGTTCTTC. Protein product: CASSLSGGRHEQFF.

The V call is TRBV7-2, the J call TRBJ1-2; 8 bases match TRBD1. The CDR3 totals 14 residues. V was clipped by 5 bases and J by 8 bases; unmatched bases: 10. Germline lookup yields CDR1 SGHTA and CDR2 FQGNSA. DNA for the CDR3: TGTGCCAGCAGCCCCTGGACAGGGACTGACGGCTACACCTTC. It codes for CASSPWTGTDGYTF.

Only a few counts were recorded for this clone. The chain combines TRBV19 with TRBJ2-2; D not certain. Trimming shortened V by 7 bases and J by 1 base, and 13 bases separated the two germline ends. Germline V CDR1 and CDR2: LNHDA, SQIVND (reference sequence). The CDR3 loop spans 15 amino acids. In DNA, the CDR3 is TGTGCCAGTAAGTCGCAGTCCCTGAACACCGGGGAGCTGTTTTTT. As protein: CASKSQSLNTGELFF.

The chain uses TRBV18 and TRBJ2-1; D possibly corresponds to TRBD1 (6 bases). The CDR3 spans 14 residues. V was shortened by 2 bases and J by 6 bases, with 11 bases between the two germline ends. From germline, CDR1 is KGHSH and CDR2 LQKENI. CDR3 residues: CASSPKGRGNEQFF. In DNA form, the CDR3 reads TGTGCCAGCTCACCAAAGGGCAGGGGCAATGAGCAGTTCTTC.

V gene TRBV6-5 combines with J gene TRBJ1-1, with D hard to call. The CDR3 is 13 residues long. Trimming cost V 6 bases and J 0 bases, with 8 bases left between them. Looked up from germline, CDR1 is MNHEY and CDR2 is SVGAGI. CDR3 DNA sequence: TGTGCCAGCAGCCGAACAGTGAACACTGAAGCTTTCTTT. Encoded protein: CASSRTVNTEAFF.

The gene calls are TRBV28 and TRBJ2-2; the D is unclear. The germline V and J ends were trimmed by 3 bases and 2 bases, with 16 bases remaining between them. The CDR3 is 17 amino acids. Germline V gives CDR1 MDHEN, CDR2 SYDVKM. In nucleotides, the CDR3 is TGTGCCAGCAGTTTGTCCAAACAGATACATAACACCGGGGAGCTGTTTTTT. Protein product: CASSLSKQIHNTGELFF.

V gene TRBV6-2 or TRBV6-3 combines with J gene TRBJ2-7; 8 nucleotides match TRBD1. The CDR3 is 14 residues long. Germline V CDR1 and CDR2: MNHEY, SVGEGT. V lost 4 bases, J lost 9 bases, and 11 bases stayed unmatched. The CDR3, as DNA: TGTGCCAGCAGTTCAGCGGACAGGGCAAAAGGGCAGTACTTC. Translating it yields CASSSADRAKGQYF.

The V gene is TRBV19, the J gene TRBJ1-2, with 7 bases matching TRBD1. The CDR3 is 13 amino acids. Germline V gene data show CDR1 as LNHDA and CDR2 as SQIVND (reference sequence). V gave up 7 bases and J gave up 0 bases; unmatched junction bases: 2. This chain's CDR3 is CASKGTANYGYTF. The CDR3 DNA reads as TGTGCCAGTAAAGGGACAGCTAACTATGGCTACACCTTC.

The rearrangement joins TRBV30 to TRBJ1-4, with D maybe TRBD1 (5 bases). CDR3 size: 13 residues. Germline CDR1 GTSNPN, CDR2 SVGIG (reference sequence). Trimming left V 2 bases short and J 4 bases short, with 8 bases between. The CDR3 region is CAWSRGDNEKLFF. DNA for the CDR3: TGTGCCTGGAGTAGGGGAGATAATGAAAAACTGTTTTTT. The variable domain in full, completed from reference TRBV30 and TRBJ1-4, reads SQTIHQWPATLVQPVGSPLSLECTVEGTSNPNLYWYRQAAGRGLQLLFYSVGIGQISSEVPQNLSASRPQDRQFILSSKKLLLSDSGFYLCAWSRGDNEKLFFGSGTQLSVL.

The V gene is TRBV11-3, the J gene TRBJ2-7; no clear D. V was trimmed by 1 base and J by 3 bases, leaving 7 bases between them. The CDR3 contains 13 residues. Germline V lookup: CDR1 SGHNT, CDR2 YENEEA. Here the CDR3 DNA reads TGTGCCAGCAGCTTAGCCGTAAACTACGAGCAGTACTTC. Translation gives CASSLAVNYEQYF. Full variable domain (missing parts from reference TRBV11-3 and TRBJ2-7): EAGVVQSPRYKIIEKKQPVAFWCNPISGHNTLYWYLQNLGQGPELLIRYENEEAVDDSQLPKDRFSAERLKGVDSTLKIQPAELGDSAVYLCASSLAVNYEQYFGPGTRLTVT.

This sequence joins TRBV7-9 and TRBJ2-3, with 8 nucleotides matching TRBD1. Trimming took 7 bases from V and 2 from J; bases not matched to a gene: 8. The CDR3 covers 15 residues. CDR1 and CDR2 (germline): SEHNR, FQNEAQ (reference sequence). CDR3 DNA sequence: TGTGCCAGCACCACAGGGGGAAGCGACACAGATACGCAGTATTTT. Translating it yields CASTTGGSDTDTQYF.

The J gene is TRBJ2-3, the V gene TRBV2; D tentatively fits TRBD1 or TRBD2 (5 bases each). In germline, CDR1 is SNHLY, CDR2 FYNNEI. This CDR3 contains 12 residues. The V gene lost 7 bases and the J gene lost 6 bases, with 11 bases spanning the gap. The chain's CDR3 is CASKGSGDTQYF. The CDR3 bases are TGTGCCAGCAAGGGGTCGGGGGATACGCAGTATTTT. Full variable domain (missing parts from reference TRBV2 and TRBJ2-3): EPEVTQTPSHQVTQMGQEVILRCVPISNHLYFYWYRQILGQKVEFLVSFYNNEISEKSEIFDDQFSVERPDGSNFTLKIRSTKLEDSAMYFCASKGSGDTQYFGPGTRLTVL.